This TCR beta chain was documented in a study of blood T cell repertoires in COVID-19. In germline, CDR1 is MNHEY, CDR2 SVGAGI. V gave up 2 bases and J gave up 3 bases, with 10 bases separating them. The CDR3 extends over 14 amino acids. Produced via immunoSEQ multiplex PCR; TCRdb's table is partial and in-frame only. The table has 100,000 to 150,000 clones, 85% to 90% seen once. The rearrangement joins TRBV6-5 to TRBJ2-5; no reliable D call. The origin of this receptor is a man between 60 and 75 years old with acute or convalescent COVID-19. The sequencing sample was made of peripheral blood. The CDR3 region is CASSYMGIKETQYF. DNA for the CDR3: TGTGCCAGCAGTTACATGGGCATAAAAGAGACCCAGTACTTC.